These 15 T cell receptor beta chains were all obtained from the same sample, sequenced in a study of shared clonotypes between healthy human individuals. TCRdb's table, derived via immunoSEQ multiplex PCR, lists solely in-frame clones and lacks some. The data show around 2.5 million clones, approximately 93% seen once. Specimen: naive CD4+ T cells from PBMCs. This sample's subset: CD45RA+ positively selected. These receptors were obtained from a man younger than 35 in good health. Some clones in this sample may be carry-over from other donors' samples.

The table lists this clone with a count of one. The chain has TRBV27 and TRBJ2-5; 8 bases are shared with TRBD2. The CDR3 spans 16 residues. J was trimmed by 4 bases and V by 4 bases; bases with no gene match: 11. Germline V CDR1 and CDR2: MNHEY, SMNVEV (reference sequence). CDR3 sequence: CASSSFSGSRRETQYF. Here the CDR3 DNA reads TGTGCCAGCAGTTCCTTCAGCGGGAGCCGTAGAGAGACCCAGTACTTC.

The chain carries TRBV21-1 and TRBJ2-7; no check of the table's D call, TRBD2, against the DNA was made. TRBV21-1 counts as a pseudogene. The CDR3 has 14 residues. In DNA, the CDR3 is TGTGCCAGCAGCAATGGACTAGCGACCTACGAGCAGTACTTC. This sequence encodes CASSNGLATYEQYF.

This clone was seen a handful of times. The chain uses TRBV5-1 and TRBJ1-1, with TRBD1 identical over 8 bases. The CDR3 totals 14 residues. V shed 0 bases, J shed 6 bases, and the junction held 4 bases outside the gene matches. The germline CDR1 and CDR2 sequences are SGHRS and YFSETQ. The CDR3 sequence is CASSLEQGDPEAFF. CDR3 DNA sequence: TGCGCCAGCAGCTTGGAACAGGGGGATCCTGAAGCTTTCTTT.

The genes are TRBV5-4 and TRBJ2-5, with TRBD1 identical over 9 bases. The V gene's germline CDR1 is SGHNT and CDR2 YYREEE (reference sequence). The CDR3 has 15 residues. After removal of 3 bases from V and 3 bases from J, the junction contained 6 bases not matched to a gene. This CDR3 reads CASSSQTGGEETQYF. CDR3 DNA: TGTGCCAGCAGCTCCCAGACAGGGGGTGAAGAGACCCAGTACTTC.

This clone was seen once. The gene calls are TRBV19 and TRBJ2-3; possibly TRBD1 or TRBD2 for D (5 bases each). The CDR3 extends over 15 amino acids. Germline loops: CDR1 LNHDA, CDR2 SQIVND (reference sequence). V dropped 6 bases and J dropped 4 bases, with 17 bases sitting between them. The CDR3 loop reads CASSHGTGGPDTQYF. CDR3 sequence (DNA): TGTGCCAGTAGCCACGGGACGGGCGGTCCAGATACGCAGTATTTT.

This clone was seen once. The chain combines TRBV6-5 with TRBJ1-4, with 10 positions matching TRBD1. CDR1 is MNHEY, CDR2 SVGAGI, per germline. Germline trimming cut 4 bases from V and 6 bases from J; bases unmatched to any gene: 5. CDR3 length: 15 residues. CDR3 residues: CASSLTGGRDEKLFF. DNA for the CDR3: TGTGCCAGCAGTTTGACAGGGGGCAGAGATGAAAAACTGTTTTTT.

This clone was recorded only once. The rearrangement uses TRBV6-5 and TRBJ2-1; D may match TRBD1 or TRBD2 (5 bases each). Germline V gene lookup returns CDR1 MNHEY and CDR2 SVGAGI. This CDR3 has 13 residues. V was shortened by 6 bases and J by 6 bases, with 12 bases between the two germline ends. The CDR3 loop is CASRGLASNEQFF. The CDR3 nucleotides are TGTGCCAGCAGGGGGCTAGCTAGCAATGAGCAGTTCTTC.

The chain carries TRBV6-4 and TRBJ2-7, with TRBD2 matching over 8 bases. There are 16 residues in the CDR3. The germline gives CDR1 MRHNA, CDR2 SNTAGT. With 2 bases clipped from V and 0 bases from J, the junction kept 6 bases outside the gene matches. CDR3 sequence reads: CASSDPTGTSSYEQYF. The CDR3 DNA follows: TGTGCCAGCAGTGACCCAACCGGGACTAGCTCCTACGAGCAGTACTTC.

The chain couples TRBV5-1 to TRBJ2-2; D uncertain. The V end was cut by 4 bases, the J end by 5 bases, with 9 bases between. The CDR3 spans 13 residues. Looked up from germline, CDR1 is SGHRS and CDR2 is YFSETQ. The chain's CDR3 is CASSIKQTGELFF. In DNA form, the CDR3 reads TGCGCCAGCAGCATCAAACAGACCGGGGAGCTGTTTTTT.

This chain's CDR3 is CASSADGPWPYF. CDR3 DNA sequence: TGCGCCAGCAGCGCCGACGGGCCCTGGCCGTACTTC. The gene calls are TRBV5-1 and TRBJ2-7; the D is unclear. V was cut by 4 bases and J by 12 bases, with 17 bases left in between. The CDR3 extends over 12 amino acids. Germline CDR1 and CDR2: SGHRS and YFSETQ.

This clone was seen a single time. This chain joins TRBV6-5 and TRBJ2-5, with D maybe TRBD1 (6 bases). Germline V CDR1 and CDR2: MNHEY, SVGAGI. V shed 6 bases and J shed 5 bases, with 19 bases lying between them. The length of the CDR3 is 15 residues. The CDR3 DNA sequence: TGTGCCAGCAGGAGACAGGCTTGGGAAGGGGAGACCCAGTACTTC. Translated, it gives CASRRQAWEGETQYF.

Comments on this clone: This CDR3 is also generated by other DNA sequences in the sample. The chain couples TRBV19 to TRBJ2-7, with TRBD1 as a possible D gene (6 bases). The CDR3 covers 14 residues. Trimming cost V 0 bases and J 3 bases, with 9 bases left between them. Per the germline V gene, CDR1 is LNHDA and CDR2 is SQIVND (reference sequence). CDR3 amino acids: CASSIEAGVYEQYF. The CDR3 region has the DNA TGTGCCAGTAGTATAGAGGCAGGGGTCTACGAGCAGTACTTC.

V and J are TRBV25-1 and TRBJ2-1; TRBD2 is a possible D gene (5 bases). The V gene's germline CDR1 is MGHDK and CDR2 SYGVNS. This CDR3 is 16 amino acids long. The V end lost 5 bases, the J end lost 2 bases, and 16 bases lay between the germline ends. The CDR3 DNA follows: TGTGCCAGCAGTCCCCGTGGGAGCGGCCCCTACAATGAGCAGTTCTTC. The encoded protein is CASSPRGSGPYNEQFF.

This chain uses TRBV7-3 with TRBJ2-1; 8 bases align to TRBD1. CDR1 and CDR2 from the germline V gene are SGHTA and FQGTGA. CDR3 length: 13 residues. Trimming cost V 6 bases and J 6 bases; bases outside gene matches: 4. The CDR3 spells CASRHGTGNEQFF. CDR3 sequence (DNA): TGTGCCAGCAGGCACGGGACAGGCAATGAGCAGTTCTTC.

Of note for this clone: Other DNA sequences in the same sample also yield this CDR3. The gene calls are TRBV7-3 and TRBJ2-3; TRBD2 matches 10 bases. Germline V gives CDR1 SGHTA, CDR2 FQGTGA. This CDR3 region has 14 residues. J was trimmed by 5 bases and V by 5 bases; bases with no gene match: 4. The CDR3 loop reads CASSLLAGVDTQYF. The CDR3 DNA reads TGTGCCAGCAGCCTCCTAGCGGGAGTAGATACGCAGTATTTT.